The 19 T cell receptor beta chains listed next were all sequenced from one sample in a study of T cell responses to AZD1222 COVID-19 vaccine. Here immunoSEQ multiplex PCR was the method, and the copy in TCRdb shows in-frame clones only, minus some. The data contain 130,000 to 150,000 clones, around 92% of them singletons. Here the sequenced sample was peripheral blood, taken after recovery from COVID-19. The origin of the receptors is an adult who had recovered from COVID-19.

The genes are TRBV12-3 or TRBV12-4 and TRBJ2-1; D could derive from TRBD1 or TRBD2 (5 bases each). The CDR3 contains 12 residues. V was shortened by 4 bases and J by 4 bases, with 5 bases between the two germline ends. CDR3 sequence reads: CASSWGYNEQFF. Written as DNA, the CDR3 is TGTGCCAGCAGTTGGGGGTACAATGAGCAGTTCTTC.

This clone was detected only a few times. This chain joins TRBV6-4 and TRBJ2-7, with D possibly TRBD1 on 6 matching bases. The germline V gene encodes CDR1 MRHNA and CDR2 SNTAGT. V lost 7 bases, J lost 0 bases, and 19 bases lay in between. There are 16 residues in the CDR3. DNA of the CDR3: TGTGCCAGCACCCTCACGAAAAGGGGACACTCCTACGAGCAGTACTTC. The encoded protein is CASTLTKRGHSYEQYF.

This sequence joins TRBV19 and TRBJ1-1; 9 bases fit TRBD1. The germline V gene has CDR1 LNHDA and CDR2 SQIVND (reference sequence). The CDR3 has 16 amino acids. Trimming took 7 bases from V and 3 from J; bases not matched to a gene: 12. CDR3 sequence: CASTSGTGYGYTEAFF. The CDR3 DNA follows: TGTGCCAGTACCTCCGGGACAGGGTACGGTTACACTGAAGCTTTCTTT.

The table lists this clone with a few counts. J is TRBJ2-7 and V is TRBV6-5; 12 nucleotides agree with TRBD2. The CDR3 is 15 amino acids. Trimming removed 6 bases from V and 7 bases from J; junction bases left unmatched: 10. Looked up from germline, CDR1 is MNHEY and CDR2 is SVGAGI. The CDR3 loop is CASSSLAGGLGEQYF. In nucleotides, the CDR3 is TGTGCCAGCAGCTCACTAGCGGGGGGATTGGGAGAGCAGTACTTC.

V gene TRBV5-1 combines with J gene TRBJ2-3; 7 bases match TRBD1. V gave up 7 bases and J gave up 1 base; unmatched junction bases: 9. The CDR3 runs to 15 residues. Germline loops: CDR1 SGHRS, CDR2 YFSETQ. The chain's CDR3 is CASPGVGQGTDTQYF. The CDR3 DNA reads as TGCGCCAGCCCCGGGGTAGGACAGGGCACAGATACGCAGTATTTT.

The chain has TRBV3-1 (or the pseudogene TRBV3-2) and TRBJ2-3; TRBD1 matches 11 bases. The CDR3 loop spans 16 amino acids. The germline CDR1 and CDR2 sequences are LGHDT and YNNKEL (reference sequence). V was pared by 2 bases and J by 4 bases, with 5 bases of the junction left unmatched. The CDR3 protein is CASSQRLGQGADTQYF. The CDR3 DNA reads as TGTGCCAGCAGCCAAAGGCTGGGACAGGGGGCAGATACGCAGTATTTT.

The chain carries TRBV7-9 and TRBJ2-2, with D tentatively TRBD2 (6 bases). Germline values: CDR1 SEHNR, CDR2 FQNEAQ (reference sequence). The CDR3 runs 15 residues. Trimming cost V 6 bases and J 5 bases, with 16 bases left between them. CDR3 nucleotide sequence: TGTGCCAGCAGTGCTAGCGCTAAAAGGACCGGGGAGCTGTTTTTT. Protein sequence: CASSASAKRTGELFF.

The chain carries TRBV29-1 and TRBJ1-2, with unresolved D. CDR1 is SQVTM and CDR2 is ANQGSEA in the germline V gene. The germline V and J ends were trimmed by 5 bases and 0 bases, with 10 bases remaining between them. The CDR3 covers 13 residues. The CDR3 nucleotides are TGCAGCGTTAGCGAGACATCTAACTATGGCTACACCTTC. Protein product: CSVSETSNYGYTF.

The rearrangement uses TRBV6-1 and TRBJ2-3; D is unresolved. CDR1 is MNHNS, CDR2 SASEGT, per germline. The V end lost 0 bases, the J end lost 2 bases, and 9 bases lay between the germline ends. CDR3 length equals 15 residues. The CDR3 spells CASSEAGITTDTQYF. The CDR3 DNA follows: TGTGCCAGCAGTGAAGCAGGGATCACCACAGATACGCAGTATTTT.

This clone was detected only once. This chain uses TRBV7-9 with TRBJ1-1; D ambiguous. Between the trimmed V and J ends, which lost 2 bases and 0 bases, there was a span of 7 bases. There are 14 residues in the CDR3. Germline CDR1 SEHNR, CDR2 FQNEAQ (reference sequence). The CDR3 is CASSLLTLNTEAFF. The CDR3 bases are TGTGCCAGCAGCTTACTGACATTGAACACTGAAGCTTTCTTT.

The chain carries TRBV6-5 and TRBJ1-4, with D unclear. Trimming took off 6 bases at V and 4 bases at J, with 9 bases between the two ends. CDR1 and CDR2 (germline): MNHEY, SVGAGI. The CDR3 length is 13 residues. CDR3 DNA: TGTGCCAGCAGAGAGTATGTTAATGAAAAACTGTTTTTT. Amino acids: CASREYVNEKLFF.

This clone was seen just once. This chain connects TRBV28 to TRBJ1-1; TRBD1 might be the D (5 bases). Germline V lookup: CDR1 MDHEN, CDR2 SYDVKM. The CDR3 consists of 13 residues. V was pared by 7 bases and J by 8 bases, with 17 bases between. CDR3 region: CASIPGLRVEAFF. CDR3 coding DNA: TGTGCCAGCATCCCGGGACTCAGAGTGGAAGCTTTCTTT.

This chain uses TRBV3-1 (or the pseudogene TRBV3-2) with TRBJ2-1, with TRBD2 matching 15 bases. Germline V lookup: CDR1 LGHDT, CDR2 YNNKEL (reference sequence). The V gene end was trimmed by 4 bases and the J gene end by 5 bases; junction bases not matched to a gene: 9. The CDR3 length is 18 residues. The CDR3, as DNA: TGTGCCAGCAGCCCCCTAGGGACTAGCGGGAGGACCGACAATGAGCAGTTCTTC. Amino acids: CASSPLGTSGRTDNEQFF.

The rearrangement uses TRBV9 and TRBJ2-5, with 7 nucleotides matching TRBD1. Germline V gives CDR1 SGDLS, CDR2 YYNGEE. This CDR3 has 14 amino acids. The ends lost 4 bases at V and 1 base at J; junction bases unmatched: 4. In DNA, the CDR3 is TGTGCCAGCAGCCCCCGACAGGGCCAAGAGACCCAGTACTTC. Its translation is CASSPRQGQETQYF.

The chain links TRBV6-1 to TRBJ1-2; 7 bases match TRBD1. V shed 2 bases and J 6 bases; nucleotides not matched to a gene: 6. Germline V gives CDR1 MNHNS, CDR2 SASEGT. The CDR3 covers 14 residues. The CDR3 DNA follows: TGTGCCAGCAGTGAACAAAGCAGGGGGGATGGCTACACCTTC. Encoded protein: CASSEQSRGDGYTF.

This chain uses TRBV11-2 with TRBJ2-7; D unclear. The V gene's germline CDR1 is SGHAT and CDR2 FQNNGV. The CDR3 is made up of 16 amino acids. Trimming pared 1 base from V and 3 bases from J, leaving 16 bases between. The DNA of the CDR3 is TGTGCCAGCAGCTTAGGCGTGGGAAGCGTGGGCTACGAGCAGTACTTC. This gives the protein CASSLGVGSVGYEQYF.

This clone was found once. J is TRBJ2-5 and V is TRBV19; 9 bases map to TRBD2. Trimming cost V 5 bases and J 5 bases; bases outside gene matches: 12. CDR1 LNHDA and CDR2 SQIVND come from the germline V gene (reference sequence). The CDR3 has 16 residues. The CDR3 sequence is CASSRDSGSVAETQYF. The CDR3 nucleotides read TGTGCCAGTAGTCGGGATAGCGGGAGTGTTGCGGAGACCCAGTACTTC.

CDR3: CASSLGLAGELFF. DNA for the CDR3: TGTGCCAGCAGTTTAGGTTTGGCCGGGGAGCTGTTTTTT. The rearrangement uses TRBV27 and TRBJ2-2; no clear D gene. Trimming removed 2 bases from V and 6 bases from J, with 7 bases in between. Germline V gene data show CDR1 as MNHEY and CDR2 as SMNVEV (reference sequence). The CDR3 length is 13 residues.

This clone was picked up one time. The rearrangement joins TRBV27 to TRBJ1-5; 10 positions match TRBD1. Germline V gene sequence: CDR1 MNHEY, CDR2 SMNVEV (reference sequence). CDR3 length equals 15 residues. Germline trimming cut 4 bases from V and 4 bases from J; bases unmatched to any gene: 4. The CDR3 protein is CASSWGTGANQPQHF. The DNA for the CDR3 is TGTGCCAGCAGTTGGGGGACAGGGGCGAATCAGCCCCAGCATTTT.